The count of the clone carrying this T cell receptor beta chain is one. This entry belongs to a study of blood T cell repertoires in COVID-19. Study context: The United States, Italy and Spain supplied acute and convalescent COVID-19 samples. PBMCs, B-cell-depleted T cells, or T cells were the source of the cDNA or gDNA that made up the material.

Per the original methods: The authors estimated nucleated cell counts from reference gene primer amplification. Generated by immunoSEQ multiplex PCR, the TCRdb table keeps only in-frame clones and is missing some. The V and J calls and the clone size are those of that table, but D and trimming were determined from the DNA. This sample has 70,000 to 100,000 clones; over 70% occur once, and the top ten carry roughly 4.2%. Trimming took off 4 bases at V and 5 bases at J, with 11 bases between the two ends. CDR1 LGHDT and CDR2 YNNKEL come from the germline V gene (reference sequence). The CDR3 is 13 amino acids.

The clonotype originates from a woman aged 45-60 years with acute or convalescent COVID-19. The rearrangement links TRBV3-1 (or the pseudogene TRBV3-2) to TRBJ2-5, with D perhaps TRBD2 (6 bases). Sequenced: peripheral blood. The DNA of the CDR3 is TGTGCCAGCAGCCGCTCGGGGGTGGAGACCCAGTACTTC. This translates into CASSRSGVETQYF.